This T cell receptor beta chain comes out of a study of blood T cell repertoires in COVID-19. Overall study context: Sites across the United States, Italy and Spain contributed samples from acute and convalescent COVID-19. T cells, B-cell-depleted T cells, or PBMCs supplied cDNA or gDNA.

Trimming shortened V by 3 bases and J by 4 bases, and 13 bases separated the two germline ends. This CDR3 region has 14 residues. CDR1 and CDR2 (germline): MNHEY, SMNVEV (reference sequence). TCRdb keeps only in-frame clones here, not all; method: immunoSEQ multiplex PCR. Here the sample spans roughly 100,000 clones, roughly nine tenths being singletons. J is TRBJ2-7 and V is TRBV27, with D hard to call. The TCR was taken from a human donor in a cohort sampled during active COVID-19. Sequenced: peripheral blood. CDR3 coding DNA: TGTGCCAGCAGTTTGGGCAGGCCGCCGTACGAGCAGTACTTC. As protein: CASSLGRPPYEQYF.